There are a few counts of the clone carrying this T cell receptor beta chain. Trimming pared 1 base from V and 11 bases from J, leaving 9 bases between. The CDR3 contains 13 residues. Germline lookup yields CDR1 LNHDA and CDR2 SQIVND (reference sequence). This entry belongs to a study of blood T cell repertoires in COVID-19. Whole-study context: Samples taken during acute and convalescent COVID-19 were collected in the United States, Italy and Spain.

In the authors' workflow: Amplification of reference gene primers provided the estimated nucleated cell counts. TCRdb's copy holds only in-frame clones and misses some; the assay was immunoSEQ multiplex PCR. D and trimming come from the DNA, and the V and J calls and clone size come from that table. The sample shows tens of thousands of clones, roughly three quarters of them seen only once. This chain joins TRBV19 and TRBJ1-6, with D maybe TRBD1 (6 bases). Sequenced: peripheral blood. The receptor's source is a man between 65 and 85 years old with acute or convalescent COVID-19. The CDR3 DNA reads TGTGCCAGTAGTATAGCAGGGGATACACCCCTCCACTTT. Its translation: CASSIAGDTPLHF.